Below are 16 T cell receptor beta chains sequenced from a single sample in a study of human T cells and chemical hapten exposure. MiXCR was run by TCRdb on the RACE reads, yielding one entry per CDR3 protein. In the table there are about 340,000 distinct CDR3 sequences, roughly 6.9% of which are singletons. Documented time point: patch test 1, 2 weeks after DPC sensitization. The treatment: therapeutic diphenylcyclopropenone sensitization with weekly scalp DPC. The material sequenced was whole blood, taken in connection with sensitization to the hapten diphenylcyclopropenone (DPC). The receptor set was obtained from a woman under 30 with alopecia areata. Some clones in this sample may be carry-over from other donors' samples.

This clonotype was counted ten times or more. V gene TRBV4-1 combines with J gene TRBJ2-6; 11 nucleotides match TRBD1. V dropped 0 bases and J dropped 0; count of bases not matched to a gene: 4. In germline, CDR1 is MGHRA, CDR2 YSYEKL. The CDR3 loop spans 19 amino acids. CDR3 in DNA: TGCGCCAGCAGCCAAGATAAGGGACAGGGGGTCTCTGGGGCCAACGTCCTGACTTTC. This translates into CASSQDKGQGVSGANVLTF.

This clonotype showed up many times. The V and J genes are TRBV27 and TRBJ1-4, with D possibly matching TRBD1 (6 bases). This CDR3 has 13 amino acids. Germline CDR1 reads MNHEY; CDR2 reads SMNVEV (reference sequence). The V end was cut by 5 bases, the J end by 7 bases, with 11 bases between. The CDR3 DNA reads TGTGCCAGCAGTCCCCGGACAGCTGAAAAACTGTTTTTT. This encodes CASSPRTAEKLFF.

The sample holds many counts of this clonotype. The chain combines TRBV29-1 with TRBJ2-4; maybe TRBD1 (6 bases). The germline V gene encodes CDR1 SQVTM and CDR2 ANQGSEA. The V and J ends lost 7 bases and 0 bases respectively, with 16 bases between them. The CDR3 length is 15 residues. CDR3 in amino acids: CSASDRTLAKNIQYF. For the CDR3, the DNA is TGCAGCGCATCCGACAGGACCTTAGCCAAAAACATTCAGTACTTC.

The V and J genes are TRBV7-9 and TRBJ1-1, with D perhaps TRBD1 (6 bases). The germline V gene encodes CDR1 SEHNR and CDR2 FQNEAQ (reference sequence). Trimming took 3 bases from V and 2 from J, leaving 10 bases between them. The CDR3 runs to 14 residues. For the CDR3, the DNA is TGTGCCAGCAGCTTGTTGGACAGAAACACTGAAGCTTTCTTT. Its translation is CASSLLDRNTEAFF.

This chain joins TRBV6-1 and TRBJ2-3, with D possibly being TRBD1 or TRBD2 (5 bases each). CDR1 and CDR2 (germline): MNHNS, SASEGT. The germline V and J ends were trimmed by 8 bases and 4 bases, with 16 bases remaining between them. This CDR3 contains 14 residues. Written as DNA, the CDR3 is TGTGCCAGCGGCCGGGACCCTGGTCCAGATACGCAGTATTTT. This encodes CASGRDPGPDTQYF.

A few counts support this clonotype. The J gene is TRBJ2-3, the V gene TRBV5-4; D perhaps matches TRBD2 (5 bases). The ends were cut back, 1 base at V and 0 bases at J, with 12 bases in the middle. CDR3 length: 16 residues. The germline CDR1 and CDR2 sequences are SGHNT and YYREEE (reference sequence). In DNA form, the CDR3 reads TGTGCCAGCAGCTTGTGGACTTATCGGAGCACAGATACGCAGTATTTT. Encoded protein: CASSLWTYRSTDTQYF.

The chain joins TRBV2 to TRBJ1-3; a possible D gene is TRBD1 (5 bases). The CDR3 consists of 16 residues. V lost 5 bases, J lost 0 bases, and 14 bases lay in between. CDR1 and CDR2 (germline): SNHLY, FYNNEI. Here the CDR3 reads CASSLEGQNSGNTIYF. The CDR3 nucleotides are TGTGCCAGCAGTTTAGAGGGGCAAAACTCTGGAAACACCATATATTTT.

This clonotype came up many times. The gene calls are TRBV6-2 or TRBV6-3 and TRBJ2-5; D unclear. V lost 5 bases and J 7 bases, leaving 14 bases between the germline ends. This CDR3 has 13 amino acids. The germline V gene has CDR1 MNHEY and CDR2 SVGEGT. CDR3 bases: TGTGCCAGCAGTCGAGGCGACCTTGTGACCCAGTACTTC. As protein: CASSRGDLVTQYF.

Many counts were recorded for this clonotype. The CDR3 nucleotides read TGTGCCAGCAGCTTCAACGCCAACCGGCGTCAGCCCCAGCATTTT. It specifies CASSFNANRRQPQHF. The chain recombines TRBV12-3 or TRBV12-4 with TRBJ1-5; D gene unclear. Trimming pared 6 bases from V and 6 bases from J, leaving 18 bases between. The CDR3 has 15 residues.

A few counts support this clonotype. The genes are TRBV4-2 and TRBJ2-5, with 10 bases that match TRBD2. The CDR3 is made up of 16 amino acids. The ends lost 0 bases at V and 3 bases at J; junction bases unmatched: 4. Per germline, CDR1 LGHNA and CDR2 YNFKEQ. The CDR3 DNA reads TGTGCCAGCAGCCAAGAAGATCTAGCGGGGGAAGAGACCCAGTACTTC. Translated: CASSQEDLAGEETQYF.

The chain uses TRBV12-3 or TRBV12-4 and TRBJ1-6; 8 nucleotides match TRBD1. The CDR3 runs to 15 residues. V lost 5 bases and J lost 5; bases outside the gene matches: 5. DNA for the CDR3: TGTGCCAGCAGTCGGACAGGGTTTAATAATTCACCCCTCCACTTT. It codes for CASSRTGFNNSPLHF.

In this sample, this clonotype turned up many times. The V gene is TRBV6-5, the J gene TRBJ1-1; no clear D gene. The germline V gene encodes CDR1 MNHEY and CDR2 SVGAGI. The length of the CDR3 is 14 residues. The V and J ends lost 5 bases and 9 bases respectively, with 19 bases between them. Written as DNA, the CDR3 is TGTGCCAGCAGTGGCTTAAACGGGATTGGGAAAGCTTTCTTT. Translating gives CASSGLNGIGKAFF.

This clonotype was recorded a few times. The rearrangement joins TRBV3-1 to TRBJ1-6; D is perhaps TRBD1 (6 bases). The CDR3 extends over 15 amino acids. Germline V CDR1 and CDR2: LGHDT, YNNKEL (reference sequence). The germline V and J ends were trimmed by 4 bases and 3 bases, with 10 bases remaining between them. This CDR3 reads CASSRWTVYNSPLHF. In DNA form, the CDR3 reads TGTGCCAGCAGCCGCTGGACAGTCTATAATTCACCCCTCCACTTT.

V gene TRBV7-6 combines with J gene TRBJ2-3, with D perhaps TRBD1 (6 bases). This CDR3 comprises 17 residues. CDR1 is SGHVS, CDR2 FNYEAQ, per germline. V lost 4 bases, J lost 1 base, and 18 bases lay in between. CDR3 DNA sequence: TGTGCCAGCAGCTCATCTCTAGGGACACCACGCACAGATACGCAGTATTTT. It specifies CASSSSLGTPRTDTQYF.

Ten or more counts support this clonotype. The CDR3 region has the DNA TGTGCCAGCAGTTTATTGGGCGGCTACCCATCCTACAATGAGCAGTTCTTC. Translated: CASSLLGGYPSYNEQFF. The gene calls are TRBV27 and TRBJ2-1; D not resolved. Germline CDR1 MNHEY, CDR2 SMNVEV (reference sequence). The CDR3 length is 17 residues. Trimming stripped 1 base from V and 1 base from J, with 14 bases between.

There are a few counts of this clonotype. The chain recombines TRBV2 with TRBJ1-1; 8 nucleotides align to TRBD1. V shed 6 bases, J shed 4 bases, and the junction held 13 bases outside the gene matches. This CDR3 comprises 16 residues. Germline values: CDR1 SNHLY, CDR2 FYNNEI. Here the CDR3 reads CASSETTQGAFTEAFF. The CDR3 region has the DNA TGTGCCAGCAGCGAAACCACCCAGGGGGCCTTCACTGAAGCTTTCTTT.